Listed below are T cell receptor beta chains from one sample, sequenced in a study of shared clonotypes between healthy human individuals. TCRdb keeps only in-frame clones here, not all; method: immunoSEQ multiplex PCR. The sample comprises some 470,000 clones, 70% to 80% of which are singletons, and roughly 13% rests with the top ten. Sequencing input: PBMCs. The receptors derive from a woman in her thirties or forties in good health. Some clones in this sample may be carry-over from other donors' samples. The CDR3 runs from the conserved cysteine through the conserved F or W. D genes are given only for firm matches. The size field is filled for only some rows; it gives once, few, many or a size class.

CDR3: CASKAELAKNIQYF; DNA: TGTGCCAGCAAGGCAGAGCTAGCCAAAAACATTCAGTACTTC; D: .; J: TRBJ2-4; size: .; V: TRBV2
CDR3: CASSSGLYGNIQYF; DNA: TGTGCCAGCAGTTCAGGGTTATATGGAAACATTCAGTACTTC; D: .; J: TRBJ2-4; size: .; V: TRBV6-6
CDR3: CAIRDRGDSYEQYF; DNA: TGTGCCATCAGGGACAGGGGGGATTCCTACGAGCAGTACTTC; D: TRBD1; J: TRBJ2-7; size: .; V: TRBV10-3
CDR3: CASRRIGTYNEQFF; DNA: TGTGCCAGCAGACGTATAGGTACCTACAATGAGCAGTTCTTC; D: .; J: TRBJ2-1; size: once; V: TRBV25-1
CDR3: CASSKGLAGGGEQFF; DNA: TGTGCCAGCAGCAAGGGACTAGCGGGAGGGGGAGAGCAGTTCTTC; D: TRBD2; J: TRBJ2-1; size: .; V: TRBV7-2
CDR3: CASSLSALPVAIGELFF; DNA: TGTGCCAGCAGTTTATCTGCCTTACCCGTCGCAATCGGGGAGCTGTTTTTT; D: .; J: TRBJ2-2; size: .; V: TRBV27
CDR3: CAISEFEDSGELFF; DNA: TGTGCCATCAGTGAATTCGAGGATTCCGGGGAGCTGTTTTTT; D: .; J: TRBJ2-2; size: many; V: TRBV10-3
CDR3: CASSFGTGLTGELFF; DNA: TGTGCCAGCAGCTTCGGGACAGGGTTAACCGGGGAGCTGTTTTTT; D: TRBD1; J: TRBJ2-2; size: .; V: TRBV5-5
CDR3: CASSFSGSLYEQYF; DNA: TGTGCCAGCAGTTTTAGCGGGAGTCTCTACGAGCAGTACTTC; D: TRBD2; J: TRBJ2-7; size: .; V: TRBV28
CDR3: CASSRQNYGYTF; DNA: TGTGCCAGCAGTAGACAAAACTATGGCTACACCTTC; D: .; J: TRBJ1-2; size: .; V: TRBV28
CDR3: CASSTGLAGTEQYF; DNA: TGTGCCAGCAGCACGGGACTAGCGGGGACCGAGCAGTACTTC; D: TRBD2; J: TRBJ2-7; size: .; V: TRBV9
CDR3: CASSLEEGMNEKLFF; DNA: TGTGCCAGCAGCTTAGAGGAGGGGATGAATGAAAAACTGTTTTTT; D: .; J: TRBJ1-4; size: .; V: TRBV7-9
CDR3: CASSPGGTSMKTQYF; DNA: TGTGCCAGCAGCCCCGGGGGGACTAGCATGAAGACCCAGTACTTC; D: TRBD2; J: TRBJ2-5; size: .; V: TRBV7-3
CDR3: CASNERDRGTDTQYF; DNA: TGTGCCAGCAATGAACGGGACAGGGGAACAGATACGCAGTATTTT; D: TRBD1; J: TRBJ2-3; size: .; V: TRBV2
CDR3: CASSLVDTGELFF; DNA: TGTGCCAGCAGCTTAGTAGACACCGGGGAGCTGTTTTTT; D: .; J: TRBJ2-2; size: .; V: TRBV7-6
CDR3: CASTLRQGSYEQYF; DNA: TGTGCCAGCACCCTAAGACAGGGCTCCTACGAGCAGTACTTC; D: TRBD1; J: TRBJ2-7; size: .; V: TRBV28
CDR3: CAWVAGLAETDTQYF; DNA: TGTGCCTGGGTCGCCGGACTAGCGGAGACAGATACGCAGTATTTT; D: TRBD2; J: TRBJ2-3; size: .; V: TRBV30
CDR3: CSVELEGPDTQYF; DNA: TGCAGCGTTGAATTAGAAGGCCCAGATACGCAGTATTTT; D: .; J: TRBJ2-3; size: .; V: TRBV29-1
CDR3: CASSLDSTDTQYF; DNA: TGCGCCAGCAGCTTGGACAGCACAGATACGCAGTATTTT; D: .; J: TRBJ2-3; size: .; V: TRBV5-1
CDR3: CASSSGTGKETQYF; DNA: TGCGCCAGCAGCTCCGGGACAGGCAAAGAGACCCAGTACTTC; D: TRBD1; J: TRBJ2-5; size: many; V: TRBV5-1
CDR3: CASSYPGETQYF; DNA: TGTGCCAGCAGCTACCCAGGGGAGACCCAGTACTTC; D: .; J: TRBJ2-5; size: .; V: TRBV7-2
CDR3: CASSPRTGGVDTQYF; DNA: TGTGCCAGCAGCCCTAGAACGGGGGGTGTGGATACGCAGTATTTT; D: TRBD2; J: TRBJ2-3; size: .; V: TRBV7-9
CDR3: CASSEEGARNTGELFF; DNA: TGTGCCAGCAGTGAAGAGGGGGCGCGTAACACCGGGGAGCTGTTTTTT; D: TRBD1; J: TRBJ2-2; size: .; V: TRBV2
CDR3: CATSTSKSYEQYF; DNA: TGTGCCACCAGCACTAGTAAATCCTACGAGCAGTACTTC; D: .; J: TRBJ2-7; size: .; V: TRBV15
CDR3: CASSFGGVVDTQYF; DNA: TGTGCCAGCAGCTTCGGCGGGGTGGTAGATACGCAGTATTTT; D: .; J: TRBJ2-3; size: .; V: TRBV5-6
CDR3: CAWGDVYNEQFF; DNA: TGTGCCTGGGGGGATGTCTACAATGAGCAGTTCTTC; D: .; J: TRBJ2-1; size: .; V: TRBV30
CDR3: CASSVGQKETQYF; DNA: TGTGCCAGCAGCGTAGGCCAGAAAGAGACCCAGTACTTC; D: .; J: TRBJ2-5; size: .; V: TRBV9
CDR3: CASSKGRILSLNTIYF; DNA: TGTGCCAGCAGCAAGGGGCGCATCTTGTCCCTCAACACCATATATTTT; D: .; J: TRBJ1-3; size: .; V: TRBV7-2
CDR3: CASSGQEHSNQPQHF; DNA: TGTGCCAGCAGTGGACAGGAACATAGCAATCAGCCCCAGCATTTT; D: TRBD1; J: TRBJ1-5; size: .; V: TRBV28
CDR3: CASSMALGEQYF; DNA: TGCGCCAGCAGCATGGCTTTGGGCGAGCAGTACTTC; D: .; J: TRBJ2-7; size: .; V: TRBV10-1
CDR3: CASSLDGSGANVLTF; DNA: TGTGCCAGCAGCCTCGACGGGAGTGGGGCCAACGTCCTGACTTTC; D: .; J: TRBJ2-6; size: .; V: TRBV7-2
CDR3: CASSVTGRETQYF; DNA: TGTGCCAGCAGCGTAACAGGGAGGGAGACCCAGTACTTC; D: .; J: TRBJ2-5; size: .; V: TRBV9
CDR3: CASSPLGEDTEAFF; DNA: TGTGCCAGCTCACCATTGGGCGAAGACACTGAAGCTTTCTTT; D: .; J: TRBJ1-1; size: .; V: TRBV18
CDR3: CASSIRRSNQPQHF; DNA: TGTGCCAGCAGCATTCGACGGAGCAATCAGCCCCAGCATTTT; D: .; J: TRBJ1-5; size: .; V: TRBV5-6
CDR3: CASSPPRTSGSSYNEQFF; DNA: TGTGCCAGCAGCCCCCCCCGGACTAGCGGGAGCTCCTACAATGAGCAGTTCTTC; D: TRBD2; J: TRBJ2-1; size: .; V: TRBV7-9
CDR3: CASSIRTSGSYEQYF; DNA: TGTGCCAGTAGTATACGGACTAGCGGGAGCTACGAGCAGTACTTC; D: TRBD2; J: TRBJ2-7; size: .; V: TRBV19
CDR3: CASKTSVSGELFF; DNA: TGTGCCAGCAAGACTAGCGTCTCCGGGGAGCTGTTTTTT; D: TRBD2; J: TRBJ2-2; size: .; V: TRBV6-5
CDR3: CASGAGRSYNEQFF; DNA: TGTGCCAGCGGAGCGGGTCGATCCTACAATGAGCAGTTCTTC; D: .; J: TRBJ2-1; size: few; V: TRBV21-1
CDR3: CSVGGGGTEAFF; DNA: TGCAGCGTTGGAGGGGGCGGGACTGAAGCTTTCTTT; D: TRBD1; J: TRBJ1-1; size: .; V: TRBV29-1
CDR3: CASSLGLASDTQYF; DNA: TGTGCCAGCAGCCTGGGACTAGCGTCAGATACGCAGTATTTT; D: TRBD2; J: TRBJ2-3; size: .; V: TRBV7-2
CDR3: CASSPRASGSSTDTQYF; DNA: TGCGCCAGCAGCCCACGGGCTAGCGGGAGTTCGACAGATACGCAGTATTTT; D: TRBD2; J: TRBJ2-3; size: .; V: TRBV4-1
CDR3: CASRPDRAGQPQHF; DNA: TGTGCCAGCAGGCCCGACAGGGCGGGTCAGCCCCAGCATTTT; D: TRBD1; J: TRBJ1-5; size: .; V: TRBV2
CDR3: CASRTVNTEAFF; DNA: TGTGCCAGCAGGACGGTGAACACTGAAGCTTTCTTT; D: .; J: TRBJ1-1; size: .; V: TRBV6-1
CDR3: CAWGGTGATVTQYF; DNA: TGTGCCTGGGGGGGGACAGGAGCAACAGTTACGCAGTATTTT; D: TRBD1; J: TRBJ2-3; size: many; V: TRBV30
CDR3: CASSPQGSNGNTIYF; DNA: TGTGCCAGTAGTCCGCAGGGAAGCAATGGAAACACCATATATTTT; D: .; J: TRBJ1-3; size: .; V: TRBV19
CDR3: CASSSKDFAGGDIQYF; DNA: TGTGCCAGCAGCTCGAAGGATTTCGCGGGAGGGGACATTCAGTACTTC; D: TRBD2; J: TRBJ2-4; size: .; V: TRBV7-9
CDR3: CASSIIAYEQYF; DNA: TGTGCCAGCAGTATCATTGCCTACGAGCAGTACTTC; D: .; J: TRBJ2-7; size: .; V: TRBV28
CDR3: CASSLSGAGELFF; DNA: TGTGCCAGCAGTTTAAGCGGGGCCGGGGAGCTGTTTTTT; D: TRBD2; J: TRBJ2-2; size: few; V: TRBV27
CDR3: CSVETLLPPWDNYGYTF; DNA: TGCAGCGTTGAAACTCTGCTCCCTCCCTGGGACAACTATGGCTACACCTTC; D: .; J: TRBJ1-2; size: once; V: TRBV29-1
CDR3: CASSESSRNPLHF; DNA: TGCGCCAGCAGTGAGTCGTCCAGAAACCCCCTCCACTTT; D: .; J: TRBJ1-6; size: .; V: TRBV10-2
CDR3: CASSDGGGEQFF; DNA: TGTGCCAGCAGTGACGGGGGCGGAGAGCAGTTCTTC; D: .; J: TRBJ2-1; size: .; V: TRBV6-1
CDR3: CASSPQGTHTGELFF; DNA: TGTGCCAGCTCACCACAAGGGACACACACCGGGGAGCTGTTTTTT; D: .; J: TRBJ2-2; size: .; V: TRBV18
CDR3: CASSEGGSDEQFF; DNA: TGCGCCAGCAGTGAAGGAGGGAGCGATGAGCAGTTCTTC; D: .; J: TRBJ2-1; size: once; V: TRBV10-1
CDR3: CSVGDPSTSGSEQFF; DNA: TGCAGCGTTGGGGATCCTTCGACTAGCGGGAGTGAGCAGTTCTTC; D: TRBD2; J: TRBJ2-1; size: few; V: TRBV29-1
CDR3: CASSTDLGADTQYF; DNA: TGTGCCAGCTCCACGGACCTTGGAGCAGATACGCAGTATTTT; D: .; J: TRBJ2-3; size: .; V: TRBV18
CDR3: CASSLGLASGELFF; DNA: TGTGCCAGCAGCTTGGGACTAGCTAGCGGGGAGCTGTTTTTT; D: TRBD2; J: TRBJ2-2; size: .; V: TRBV5-6
CDR3: CASRVPGLGYTF; DNA: TGTGCCAGCAGGGTTCCCGGTCTGGGCTACACCTTC; D: .; J: TRBJ1-2; size: few; V: TRBV28